Each of the 17 T cell receptor beta chains below was sequenced from the same sample in a study of cytomegalovirus exposure and HLA in healthy donors. The PCR was carried out with 60 Vbeta primers and 13 Jbeta primers. TCRdb's table, derived via immunoSEQ multiplex PCR, lists solely in-frame clones and lacks some. The listing records about 130,000 clones. The source material was PBMCs. Receptors were obtained from a man younger than 35 in good health and CMV-seronegative.

The chain couples TRBV5-5 to TRBJ2-5; 9 bases line up with TRBD1. CDR1 and CDR2 (germline): SGHKS, YYEKEE (reference sequence). Trimming removed 4 bases from V and 3 bases from J; junction bases left unmatched: 4. This CDR3 comprises 14 residues. CDR3 protein: CASSPGTGKETQYF. The CDR3 bases are TGTGCCAGCAGCCCCGGGACAGGGAAAGAGACCCAGTACTTC.

This chain joins TRBV15 and TRBJ1-6; D gene uncertain. From germline, CDR1 is LNHNV and CDR2 YYDKDF (reference sequence). The V end was cut by 2 bases, the J end by 8 bases, with 10 bases between. The CDR3 contains 14 residues. The CDR3 DNA reads TGTGCCACCAGCAGAACCCCCGAGGATTCACCCCTCCACTTT. Translation: CATSRTPEDSPLHF.

The chain carries TRBV7-2 and TRBJ1-5; 9 bases are a match to TRBD1. The CDR3 sequence is 14 residues long. Trimming took 6 bases from V and 7 from J; bases not matched to a gene: 7. Germline V gene lookup returns CDR1 SGHTA and CDR2 FQGNSA. CDR3 nucleotide sequence: TGTGCCAGCAGTCGGGTACAGGGGGCACAGCCCCAGCATTTT. It codes for CASSRVQGAQPQHF.

The V gene is TRBV30, the J gene TRBJ1-5, with a weak D call TRBD1 (5 bases). CDR3 length equals 12 residues. V gave up 3 bases and J gave up 4 bases, with 7 bases separating them. Germline V gives CDR1 GTSNPN, CDR2 SVGIG (reference sequence). CDR3 DNA: TGTGCCTGGAGCGACAGTAATCAGCCCCAGCATTTT. Its translation is CAWSDSNQPQHF.

J is TRBJ2-2 and V is TRBV7-2; D is ambiguous. CDR1 is SGHTA, CDR2 FQGNSA, per germline. Trimming left V 2 bases short and J 7 bases short, with 17 bases between. The CDR3 contains 16 residues. The CDR3 sequence: CASSLFGLMSGGELFF. CDR3 sequence (DNA): TGTGCCAGCAGCTTATTCGGGTTAATGTCGGGCGGGGAGCTGTTTTTT.

CDR3 nucleotide sequence: TGTGCCAGCAGCTTGGCAGCAACTAATGAAAAACTGTTTTTT. Protein: CASSLAATNEKLFF. The chain couples TRBV11-2 to TRBJ1-4; the D is unclear. CDR3 length: 14 amino acids. The germline gives CDR1 SGHAT, CDR2 FQNNGV. Trimming cost V 3 bases and J 0 bases, with 5 bases left between them.

The chain joins TRBV7-8 to TRBJ1-1; maybe TRBD1 (5 bases). Trimming took 2 bases from V and 1 from J, leaving 8 bases between them. This CDR3 has 14 residues. Germline-derived CDR1 and CDR2 are SGHVS and FQNEAQ. The CDR3 bases are TGTGCCAGCAGCTTAACAGACAGGAACACTGAAGCTTTCTTT. This codes for CASSLTDRNTEAFF.

V and J are TRBV5-6 and TRBJ2-7; 9 positions agree with TRBD1. This CDR3 has 14 residues. Germline CDR1 reads SGHDT; CDR2 reads YYEEEE. J gave up 3 bases and V 2 bases, and 3 bases lay outside the gene matches. The CDR3 nucleotides are TGTGCCAGCAGCTTCCGGGACAGGGACTACGAGCAGTACTTC. It translates to CASSFRDRDYEQYF. The full variable domain, with the rest looked up from reference TRBV5-6 and TRBJ2-7, is DAGVTQSPTHLIKTRGQQVTLRCSPKSGHDTVSWYQQALGQGPQFIFQYYEEEERQRGNFPDRFSGHQFPNYSSELNVNALLLGDSALYLCASSFRDRDYEQYFGPGTRLTVT.

The chain employs TRBV29-1 and TRBJ1-3; D is possibly TRBD1 (6 bases). Trimming pared 6 bases from V and 0 bases from J, leaving 12 bases between. Germline loops: CDR1 SQVTM, CDR2 ANQGSEA. This CDR3 has 14 amino acids. CDR3 region: CSVVTGNSGNTIYF. DNA for the CDR3: TGCAGCGTGGTAACAGGGAACTCTGGAAACACCATATATTTT.

This chain joins TRBV10-3 and TRBJ2-3, with a tentative D call TRBD1 (7 bases). The CDR3 runs 15 residues. The V end lost 6 bases, the J end lost 0 bases, and 13 bases lay between the germline ends. The V gene's germline CDR1 is ENHRY and CDR2 SYGVKD. The CDR3 DNA reads as TGTGCCATCAGCTCGACAGGGACTAGCACAGATACGCAGTATTTT. Residues: CAISSTGTSTDTQYF.

The chain has TRBV27 and TRBJ2-7; TRBD2 might be the D (5 bases). CDR3 length equals 16 residues. Germline V gene sequence: CDR1 MNHEY, CDR2 SMNVEV (reference sequence). The germline V and J ends were trimmed by 3 bases and 3 bases, with 18 bases remaining between them. The CDR3 coding sequence is TGTGCCAGCAGTTTGTTTTCCGGGATGCCGTTCTACGAGCAGTACTTC. This translates into CASSLFSGMPFYEQYF.

The chain employs TRBV7-2 and TRBJ2-7; D is ambiguous. With 3 bases removed from V and 1 base from J, the gap between germline ends came to 10 bases. The germline CDR1 and CDR2 sequences are SGHTA and FQGNSA. The CDR3 is made up of 14 amino acids. The CDR3 DNA sequence: TGTGCCAGCAGCTTTTCCCCTAGTTCCTACGAGCAGTACTTC. It is translated as CASSFSPSSYEQYF.

V is TRBV28 and J is TRBJ1-1; possible D gene TRBD1, 5 bases. The CDR3 is 14 amino acids. The V end was cut by 8 bases, the J end by 1 base, with 14 bases between. The germline V gene encodes CDR1 MDHEN and CDR2 SYDVKM. As DNA, the CDR3 is TGTGCCAGCCTGCCGGGGGGGGAGAACACTGAAGCTTTCTTT. Encoded protein: CASLPGGENTEAFF.

The rearrangement uses TRBV11-3 and TRBJ2-2, with a weak D call TRBD1 (5 bases). Trimming left V 5 bases short and J 9 bases short, with 7 bases between. Germline CDR1 reads SGHNT; CDR2 reads YENEEA. This CDR3 is 11 amino acids long. In DNA form, the CDR3 reads TGTGCCAGCAGCCCAGGGTGGGAGCTGTTTTTT. This sequence encodes CASSPGWELFF.

The CDR3 protein is CASSQAGLAGSTDTQYF. As DNA, the CDR3 is TGCGCCAGCAGCCAAGCGGGACTAGCGGGGAGCACAGATACGCAGTATTTT. The rearrangement links TRBV4-1 to TRBJ2-3; 13 bases align to TRBD2. The CDR3 has 17 amino acids. From germline, CDR1 is MGHRA and CDR2 YSYEKL. The V segment lost 1 base and the J segment 0 bases; nucleotides outside the gene matches: 1.

Worth noting for this clone: Additional DNA sequences in this sample encode the identical CDR3. The chain combines TRBV29-1 with TRBJ1-2, with 9 bases matching TRBD1. Germline V gene data show CDR1 as SQVTM and CDR2 as ANQGSEA. Trimming at V came to 6 bases and at J to 2 bases, leaving 4 bases not matched to a gene. This CDR3 region has 13 residues. CDR3 nucleotide sequence: TGCAGCGTACGGACAGGGGCGAACTATGGCTACACCTTC. It translates to CSVRTGANYGYTF.

The chain combines TRBV11-2 with TRBJ2-1; 11 bases fit TRBD1. The CDR3 runs 15 residues. After removal of 5 bases from V and 4 bases from J, the junction contained 4 bases not matched to a gene. From germline, CDR1 is SGHAT and CDR2 FQNNGV. CDR3: CASSPGQGAYNEQFF. In nucleotides, the CDR3 is TGTGCCAGCAGCCCCGGACAGGGGGCTTACAATGAGCAGTTCTTC.